What follows are 28 T cell receptor beta chains derived from one specimen sequenced in a study of blood T cell repertoires in COVID-19. Some clones are missing from TCRdb's copy, which holds only in-frame ones; the method was immunoSEQ multiplex PCR. The top ten clones hold approximately 1.4% of a sample with approximately 150,000 clones, around four fifths of them seen once. The sequenced sample was peripheral blood. Receptors were obtained from a human donor in a cohort sampled during active COVID-19.

The chain employs TRBV19 and TRBJ1-4, with D possibly being TRBD1 (5 bases). Trimming shortened V by 0 bases and J by 0 bases, and 8 bases separated the two germline ends. CDR1 and CDR2 (germline): LNHDA, SQIVND (reference sequence). This CDR3 region has 16 residues. The CDR3 protein is CASSIDQGTTNEKLFF. The CDR3, as DNA: TGTGCCAGTAGTATAGATCAGGGTACAACTAATGAAAAACTGTTTTTT.

V gene TRBV19 combines with J gene TRBJ1-2; tentatively, D is TRBD1 (5 bases). Trimming shortened V by 5 bases and J by 3 bases, and 16 bases separated the two germline ends. The CDR3 is made up of 15 amino acids. Germline V gene sequence: CDR1 LNHDA, CDR2 SQIVND (reference sequence). CDR3 amino acids: CASSPPVAGHYGYTF. The DNA of the CDR3 is TGTGCCAGTAGTCCGCCGGTGGCAGGGCACTATGGCTACACCTTC.

The gene calls are TRBV7-2 and TRBJ1-2, with D possibly TRBD1 on 6 matching bases. The CDR3 has 14 amino acids. Between the trimmed V and J ends, which lost 2 bases and 2 bases, there was a span of 9 bases. Looked up from germline, CDR1 is SGHTA and CDR2 is FQGNSA. CDR3 nucleotide sequence: TGTGCCAGCAGCTTATGGGGACAAAACTATGGCTACACCTTC. Encoded protein: CASSLWGQNYGYTF.

The chain is built from TRBV19 and TRBJ1-4; D remains unclear. Trimming cost V 3 bases and J 4 bases, with 9 bases left between them. CDR1 LNHDA and CDR2 SQIVND come from the germline V gene (reference sequence). CDR3 length equals 14 residues. For the CDR3, the DNA is TGTGCCAGTAGTATCTCGGGAGTTAATGAAAAACTGTTTTTT. Translation gives CASSISGVNEKLFF.

This chain joins TRBV5-1 and TRBJ1-3; no definite D call. In germline, CDR1 is SGHRS, CDR2 YFSETQ. V was pared by 0 bases and J by 2 bases, with 15 bases between. The CDR3 runs 17 residues. The CDR3 region has the DNA TGCGCCAGCAGCTTGGAAGGCGGGTCGGAACCTGGAAACACCATATATTTT. Encoded protein: CASSLEGGSEPGNTIYF.

CDR3 protein: CASSLQQTTEAFF. In DNA form, the CDR3 reads TGCGCCAGCAGCTTGCAACAGACCACTGAAGCTTTCTTT. This sequence joins TRBV5-1 and TRBJ1-1; D is undetermined. Germline V gene data show CDR1 as SGHRS and CDR2 as YFSETQ. The V end was cut by 1 base, the J end by 4 bases, with 8 bases between. The CDR3 totals 13 residues.

The chain recombines TRBV4-1 with TRBJ1-2, with D unclear. The CDR3 runs to 15 residues. V was shortened by 0 bases and J by 2 bases, with 10 bases between the two germline ends. Germline values: CDR1 MGHRA, CDR2 YSYEKL. The CDR3 spells CASSQDIRVNYGYTF. The CDR3 nucleotides read TGCGCCAGCAGCCAAGATATACGGGTAAACTATGGCTACACCTTC.

This sequence joins TRBV25-1 and TRBJ2-5; D might be TRBD1 (5 bases). Germline CDR1 MGHDK, CDR2 SYGVNS. This CDR3 has 14 residues. Trimming cost V 0 bases and J 5 bases, with 10 bases left between them. CDR3 nucleotide sequence: TGTGCCAGCAGTGAATACGCAGGGTTGGAGACCCAGTACTTC. Protein sequence: CASSEYAGLETQYF. The whole variable domain, filled in from reference TRBV25-1 and TRBJ2-5, reads EADIYQTPRYLVIGTGKKITLECSQTMGHDKMYWYQQDPGMELHLIHYSYGVNSTEKGDLSSESTVSRIRTEHFPLTLESARPSHTSQYLCASSEYAGLETQYFGPGTRLLVL.

The chain employs TRBV15 and TRBJ2-7; D is perhaps TRBD1 (6 bases). Per the germline V gene, CDR1 is LNHNV and CDR2 is YYDKDF (reference sequence). Trimming pared 3 bases from V and 2 bases from J, leaving 17 bases between. CDR3 length: 16 amino acids. The CDR3 sequence: CATSSVRTATTYEQYF. The DNA for the CDR3 is TGTGCCACCAGCAGCGTCCGGACAGCCACCACCTACGAGCAGTACTTC.

V gene TRBV5-1 combines with J gene TRBJ1-1; D may be TRBD1 (6 bases). The CDR3 length is 15 residues. With 2 bases removed from V and 1 base from J, the gap between germline ends came to 12 bases. Looked up from germline, CDR1 is SGHRS and CDR2 is YFSETQ. CDR3 DNA: TGCGCCAGCAGCTTTTACCAACAGGGGAACACTGAAGCTTTCTTT. Protein product: CASSFYQQGNTEAFF.

The chain joins TRBV18 to TRBJ2-5, with D maybe TRBD2 (5 bases). The CDR3 is 15 residues long. Germline loops: CDR1 KGHSH, CDR2 LQKENI. Trimming pared 2 bases from V and 2 bases from J, leaving 12 bases between. This CDR3 is CASSPVRGSQETQYF. The CDR3 DNA is TGTGCCAGCTCACCAGTAAGAGGGTCGCAAGAGACCCAGTACTTC.

The chain is built from TRBV5-5 and TRBJ1-5, with TRBD1 identical over 7 bases. There are 15 residues in the CDR3. Trimming at V came to 4 bases and at J to 5 bases, leaving 9 bases not matched to a gene. Germline-derived CDR1 and CDR2 are SGHKS and YYEKEE (reference sequence). The CDR3 is CASSIRTGSDQPQHF. In DNA form, the CDR3 reads TGTGCCAGCAGCATTCGGACAGGTAGTGATCAGCCCCAGCATTTT.

The chain uses TRBV6-5 and TRBJ2-1, with 8 bases lining up with TRBD2. This CDR3 contains 15 residues. The V and J ends lost 6 bases and 2 bases, in that order; junction bases with no gene match: 6. Germline CDR1 reads MNHEY; CDR2 reads SVGAGI. The CDR3 region is CASRPTSGPYNEQFF. For the CDR3, the DNA is TGTGCCAGCAGACCAACTAGCGGTCCCTACAATGAGCAGTTCTTC.

This clone was found a few times. The chain has TRBV4-2 and TRBJ1-2; a possible D gene is TRBD1 (5 bases). Germline values: CDR1 LGHNA, CDR2 YNFKEQ. CDR3 length: 16 residues. V shed 1 base and J shed 5 bases, with 17 bases lying between them. CDR3 residues: CASSQGNTLGGYGYTF. The CDR3 DNA sequence: TGTGCCAGCAGCCAAGGGAACACCCTCGGGGGTTATGGCTACACCTTC.

J is TRBJ2-1 and V is TRBV7-2; D is possibly TRBD2 (5 bases). CDR1 and CDR2 from the germline V gene are SGHTA and FQGNSA. The CDR3 totals 13 residues. The V gene lost 2 bases and the J gene lost 7 bases, with 9 bases spanning the gap. The DNA of the CDR3 is TGTGCCAGCAGCTTAATAAGAGGGAATGAGCAGTTCTTC. Its translation is CASSLIRGNEQFF.

This rearrangement joins TRBV6-5 to TRBJ2-6; possible D gene TRBD1, 5 bases. This CDR3 region has 15 residues. Trimming took off 7 bases at V and 1 base at J, with 11 bases between the two ends. From germline, CDR1 is MNHEY and CDR2 SVGAGI. This CDR3 reads CASTGHTSGANVLTF. The CDR3 coding sequence is TGTGCCAGCACAGGACACACTTCTGGGGCCAACGTCCTGACTTTC.

A note on this clone: At one end the junction does not follow the germline gene, possibly because of a read error. This chain links TRBV7-7 with TRBJ2-1, with 12 bases aligning to TRBD2. The CDR3 has 16 residues. Germline V gene data show CDR1 as SSHAT and CDR2 as FNYEAQ (reference sequence). CDR3 bases: TGTGCTAGCAGCTTAGCAACTAGCGGGAGGAACAATGAGCAGTTCTTC. Residues: CASSLATSGRNNEQFF. Full variable domain (outside the CDR3, taken from reference TRBV7-7 and TRBJ2-1): GAGVSQSPRYKVTKRGQDVTLRCDPISSHATLYWYQQALGQGPEFLTYFNYEAQPDKSGLPSDRFSAERPEGSISTLTIQRTEQRDSAMYRCASSLATSGRNNEQFFGPGTRLTVL.

CDR3 sequence (DNA): TGTGCCACCAGTGATCCACTATCGACTAGCGGGAGAGGACTAGCAGAGACCCAGTACTTC. Its protein product is CATSDPLSTSGRGLAETQYF. The J gene is TRBJ2-5, the V gene TRBV24-1; 12 bases map to TRBD2. Germline CDR1 KGHDR, CDR2 SFDVKD. V was clipped by 3 bases and J by 4 bases; unmatched bases: 17. CDR3 length: 20 residues.

V usage is TRBV28 and J usage is TRBJ1-2, with 7 bases fitting TRBD1. The trim removed 5 bases at V and 8 bases at J, leaving 17 bases unmatched. CDR3 length equals 16 residues. Per the germline V gene, CDR1 is MDHEN and CDR2 is SYDVKM. The CDR3 reads CASSEGQLWDLMGYTF. In DNA form, the CDR3 reads TGTGCCAGCAGTGAGGGACAGCTGTGGGATTTGATGGGCTACACCTTC.

The J gene is TRBJ1-2, the V gene TRBV5-6; D is possibly TRBD1 (6 bases). Trimming shortened V by 0 bases and J by 4 bases, and 13 bases separated the two germline ends. Per germline, CDR1 SGHDT and CDR2 YYEEEE. The CDR3 is 15 amino acids. CDR3 in DNA: TGTGCCAGCAGCTTGGCTGCACAGGGTAGCTATGGCTACACCTTC. Protein sequence: CASSLAAQGSYGYTF.

This chain links TRBV7-2 with TRBJ2-2; D is unresolved. Trimming cost V 2 bases and J 7 bases, with 5 bases left between them. The CDR3 spans 12 residues. Germline-derived CDR1 and CDR2 are SGHTA and FQGNSA. CDR3 nucleotides: TGTGCCAGCAGCTTACGACTCGGGGAGCTGTTTTTT. Protein: CASSLRLGELFF.

The chain carries TRBV19 and TRBJ2-5; TRBD2 agrees at 8 bases. The J segment lost 2 bases and the V segment lost 5 bases, leaving 10 bases of the junction unmatched. The CDR3 is 16 residues long. Germline-derived CDR1 and CDR2 are LNHDA and SQIVND (reference sequence). CDR3 in DNA: TGTGCCAGTAGTCAGTTCGCCGGGAGGGGTCAAGAGACCCAGTACTTC. It encodes CASSQFAGRGQETQYF. Variable domain in full (rest from reference TRBV19 and TRBJ2-5): DGGITQSPKYLFRKEGQNVTLSCEQNLNHDAMYWYRQDPGQGLRLIYYSQIVNDFQKGDIAEGYSVSREKKESFPLTVTSAQKNPTAFYLCASSQFAGRGQETQYFGPGTRLLVL.

This clone has just one count. The chain is built from TRBV7-2 and TRBJ2-2; perhaps TRBD1 as D (7 bases). This CDR3 has 14 amino acids. CDR1 and CDR2 from the germline V gene are SGHTA and FQGNSA. The V end lost 4 bases, the J end lost 5 bases, and 11 bases lay between the germline ends. The CDR3 region has the DNA TGTGCCAGCAGCTCTCAGGGGGGTACCGGGGAGCTGTTTTTT. This codes for CASSSQGGTGELFF.

This chain joins TRBV4-1 and TRBJ2-3; TRBD2 agrees at 7 bases. This CDR3 comprises 15 residues. Germline V gene sequence: CDR1 MGHRA, CDR2 YSYEKL. V gave up 1 base and J gave up 1 base; unmatched junction bases: 2. CDR3: CASSQGTRGTDTQYF. The CDR3 nucleotides are TGCGCCAGCAGCCAAGGGACTAGGGGCACAGATACGCAGTATTTT.

The chain employs TRBV6-1 and TRBJ1-1; 11 bases fit TRBD1. CDR1 is MNHNS, CDR2 SASEGT, per germline. CDR3 length: 15 residues. With 2 bases clipped from V and 5 bases from J, the junction kept 4 bases outside the gene matches. CDR3 nucleotide sequence: TGTGCCAGCAGTGAAACCGGGACAGGGGGGACTGAAGCTTTCTTT. Translated: CASSETGTGGTEAFF.

The chain couples TRBV19 to TRBJ2-7; 8 bases match TRBD2. Per germline, CDR1 LNHDA and CDR2 SQIVND (reference sequence). CDR3 length equals 13 residues. J lost 12 bases, V lost 0 bases, and 7 bases had no gene match. The CDR3 DNA reads as TGTGCCAGTAGTATAGACCCGACTAGCGCGCCGTACTTC. It codes for CASSIDPTSAPYF.

The rearrangement joins TRBV29-1 to TRBJ2-3; the D is unclear. This CDR3 region has 13 residues. Germline CDR1 is SQVTM and CDR2 is ANQGSEA. V lost 5 bases to trimming and J lost 0 bases, with 9 bases between them. The CDR3 DNA reads TGCAGCGTTAACGAACAAAGCACAGATACGCAGTATTTT. It encodes CSVNEQSTDTQYF.

The chain uses TRBV3-1 (or the pseudogene TRBV3-2) and TRBJ1-4; D remains unclear. The CDR3 covers 14 residues. V was trimmed by 5 bases and J by 7 bases, leaving 14 bases between them. CDR1 is LGHDT, CDR2 YNNKEL, per germline (reference sequence). The CDR3 DNA sequence: TGTGCCAGCAGCTCGCCCGGGGAAGTTGAAAAACTGTTTTTT. It yields the protein CASSSPGEVEKLFF.